This T cell receptor (beta chain) was recorded in a study of cytomegalovirus exposure and HLA in healthy donors. Trimming took off 6 bases at V and 0 bases at J, with 21 bases between the two ends. The length of the CDR3 is 17 residues. The germline gives CDR1 MNHEY, CDR2 SMNVEV (reference sequence). PCR involved 60 Vbeta and 13 Jbeta primers. Sequencing was performed with immunoSEQ multiplex PCR; in TCRdb, only in-frame clones are kept and a portion is missing. Among roughly 180,000 clones listed, approximately 84% were seen once. General study results and limits: Association of a missense DCLRE1C variant with TCR beta V- and J-gene trimming was reported in a later analysis. The study reported that TCR beta sequences accurately predicted HLA-A and HLA-B alleles in most subjects. In all likelihood, a cluster of highly shared sequence variants was a sequencing artifact. Immune exposure information available was restricted to CMV serostatus.

Concerning this clone itself: Its antigen is currently unknown.

Sequenced input: PBMCs. The chain links TRBV27 to TRBJ2-7; weak D call: TRBD1 (6 bases). This sequence originates from a man aged 30-40 years in good health and CMV-seronegative. CDR3 loop: CASRDRGSALSSYEQYF. The CDR3 bases are TGTGCCAGCAGGGACAGAGGATCCGCCCTGAGCTCCTACGAGCAGTACTTC.